The clone carrying this TCR beta chain was recorded a few times. The sample carries other DNA sequences with the same CDR3. This entry is derived from a study of shared clonotypes between healthy human individuals. Across the study: Each donor contributed plates that comprised three CD4 naive, three CD4 memory, two CD8 naive and one CD8 memory.

Assay used: immunoSEQ multiplex PCR; TCRdb lists only in-frame clones, some missing. The sample consists of millions of clones, around 96% of them appearing once. It was CD45RO-negative cells, positively selected for CCR7, that made up naive CD8 cells, with terminally differentiated effector memory CD45RA+ cells excluded. Adult donors, all healthy and HIV-negative, had no recent acute infections or vaccinations. The sample consisted of naive CD8+ T cells sorted from blood. This clonotype was obtained from a man younger than 30 in good health.

The CDR3 here is CASSLVGTGNTEAFF. The CDR3 DNA sequence: TGTGCCAGCAGCTTAGTAGGGACAGGGAACACTGAAGCTTTCTTT. The chain couples TRBV7-9 to TRBJ1-1, with 8 bases that match TRBD1. The V segment lost 1 base and the J segment 1 base; nucleotides outside the gene matches: 2. The CDR3 loop spans 15 amino acids. Germline V CDR1 and CDR2: SEHNR, FQNEAQ (reference sequence).